What follows are 20 T cell receptor beta chains derived from one specimen sequenced in a study of blood T cell repertoires in COVID-19. TCRdb keeps only in-frame clones here, not all; method: immunoSEQ multiplex PCR. The data hold about 100,000 clones, with about 84% observed a single time. Sequenced material: peripheral blood. All receptors come from a human donor in a cohort sampled during active COVID-19.

The CDR3 DNA sequence: TGTGCCAGCTCACAGGGGGCCGGGGACTATGGCTACACCTTC. Translated: CASSQGAGDYGYTF. The chain couples TRBV18 to TRBJ1-2; TRBD1 matches at 7 bases. The CDR3 consists of 14 residues. Germline values: CDR1 KGHSH, CDR2 LQKENI. V shed 4 bases, J shed 3 bases, and the junction held 5 bases outside the gene matches. Using reference TRBV18 and TRBJ1-2 for the parts outside the CDR3, the full variable domain is NAGVMQNPRHLVRRRGQEARLRCSPMKGHSHVYWYRQLPEEGLKFMVYLQKENIIDESGMPKERFSAEFPKEGPSILRIQQVVRGDSAAYFCASSQGAGDYGYTFGSGTRLTVV.

V gene TRBV6-5 combines with J gene TRBJ1-5; no clear D gene. The ends were cut back, 6 bases at V and 5 bases at J, with 8 bases in the middle. This CDR3 spans 12 amino acids. Germline V gene data show CDR1 as MNHEY and CDR2 as SVGAGI. The CDR3 DNA follows: TGTGCCAGCAGGATGGGCGATCAGCCCCAGCATTTT. Translating gives CASRMGDQPQHF.

The chain employs TRBV7-9 and TRBJ2-1, with a possible D match to TRBD2 (6 bases). Germline V gene data show CDR1 as SEHNR and CDR2 as FQNEAQ (reference sequence). The CDR3 runs 12 residues. Deletions cut 5 bases from V and 7 bases from J, with 9 bases between. The CDR3 bases are TGTGCCAGCAGCCCGGAGGGGAATGAGCAGTTCTTC. Translation gives CASSPEGNEQFF.

This clone came up once. The V gene is TRBV10-2, the J gene TRBJ2-7; 10 bases agree with TRBD2. There are 14 residues in the CDR3. J gave up 7 bases and V 6 bases, and 9 bases lay outside the gene matches. CDR1 and CDR2 from the germline V gene are WSHSY and SAAADI. CDR3 sequence: CASSEGLAAREQYF. CDR3 bases: TGCGCCAGCAGCGAAGGACTAGCGGCTAGGGAGCAGTACTTC.

The V and J genes are TRBV9 and TRBJ2-2; D is uncertain. From germline, CDR1 is SGDLS and CDR2 YYNGEE. Trimming stripped 3 bases from V and 7 bases from J, with 16 bases between. The length of the CDR3 is 15 residues. This CDR3 reads CASSARSFGGGELFF. The CDR3 nucleotides read TGTGCCAGCAGCGCCCGGAGTTTCGGCGGCGGGGAGCTGTTTTTT. The full variable domain, its missing parts supplied by reference TRBV9 and TRBJ2-2, is DSGVTQTPKHLITATGQRVTLRCSPRSGDLSVYWYQQSLDQGLQFLIQYYNGEERAKGNILERFSAQQFPDLHSELNLSSLELGDSALYFCASSARSFGGGELFFGEGSRLTVL.

This rearrangement joins TRBV29-1 to TRBJ2-7; no clear D gene. The CDR3 is made up of 14 amino acids. V dropped 2 bases and J dropped 0 bases, with 11 bases sitting between them. Germline V gene lookup returns CDR1 SQVTM and CDR2 ANQGSEA. CDR3 nucleotides: TGCAGCGTTGAATTGAGCCCGAACTCCTACGAGCAGTACTTC. Protein product: CSVELSPNSYEQYF.

The CDR3 DNA is TGTGCCAGCAGCCGAGGGACAGCCCTCCTTAGGAACACTGAAGCTTTCTTT. Translated: CASSRGTALLRNTEAFF. The rearrangement links TRBV14 to TRBJ1-1, with 7 positions matching TRBD1. V dropped 4 bases and J dropped 1; count of bases not matched to a gene: 12. The length of the CDR3 is 17 residues. Per germline, CDR1 SGHDN and CDR2 FVKESK.

This clone was observed a single time. Its ends do not fully match the called genes, so a read error is possible. The V and J genes are TRBV29-1 and TRBJ2-5; D assignment may be TRBD1 or TRBD2 (5 bases each). The CDR3 extends over 12 amino acids. Germline V gives CDR1 SQVTM, CDR2 ANQGSEA. CDR3 loop: CSVKEGRETQYF. The CDR3, as DNA: TGCAGCGTTAAAGAGGGGCGGGAGACCCAGTACTTC.

The chain carries TRBV29-1 and TRBJ2-1; perhaps TRBD1 as D (6 bases). The germline gives CDR1 SQVTM, CDR2 ANQGSEA. Trimming pared 3 bases from V and 3 bases from J, leaving 9 bases between. CDR3 length equals 13 residues. The CDR3 DNA reads as TGCAGCGTTGATGTAGGGGGCTACAATGAGCAGTTCTTC. Translating gives CSVDVGGYNEQFF.

The V and J genes are TRBV2 and TRBJ2-5; D might be TRBD1 (5 bases). Trimming took off 4 bases at V and 5 bases at J, with 11 bases between the two ends. The germline V gene has CDR1 SNHLY and CDR2 FYNNEI. This CDR3 is built from 13 residues. DNA of the CDR3: TGTGCCAGCAGTGTTCTCAGGGTGGAGACCCAGTACTTC. Amino acids: CASSVLRVETQYF.

The J gene is TRBJ2-2, the V gene TRBV5-1, with TRBD1 matching over 7 bases. There are 16 residues in the CDR3. CDR1 SGHRS and CDR2 YFSETQ come from the germline V gene. J lost 0 bases, V lost 0 bases, and 2 bases had no gene match. CDR3 residues: CASSLAGTANTGELFF. CDR3 sequence (DNA): TGCGCCAGCAGCTTGGCCGGGACAGCGAACACCGGGGAGCTGTTTTTT. The whole variable domain, remainder taken from reference TRBV5-1 and TRBJ2-2, is KAGVTQTPRYLIKTRGQQVTLSCSPISGHRSVSWYQQTPGQGLQFLFEYFSETQRNKGNFPGRFSGRQFSNSRSEMNVSTLELGDSALYLCASSLAGTANTGELFFGEGSRLTVL.

The J gene is TRBJ1-2, the V gene TRBV7-8, with D hard to call. This CDR3 has 13 residues. Germline CDR1 and CDR2: SGHVS and FQNEAQ. V lost 5 bases and J lost 2, with 9 bases in between. Here the CDR3 reads CASSNGENYGYTF. The CDR3 DNA is TGTGCCAGCAGCAACGGGGAGAACTATGGCTACACCTTC.

The gene calls are TRBV23-1 and TRBJ2-7, with a weak D call TRBD1 (6 bases). TRBV23-1 is an ORF, and what it does is uncertain. Trimming pared 8 bases from V and 7 bases from J, leaving 18 bases between. This CDR3 is 13 amino acids long. The CDR3 protein is CASCLGTSLEQYF. The DNA for the CDR3 is TGCGCCAGCTGCCTCGGGACATCGTTGGAGCAGTACTTC.

This sequence joins TRBV7-2 and TRBJ1-2, with TRBD1 identical over 9 bases. The germline V gene encodes CDR1 SGHTA and CDR2 FQGNSA. V lost 1 base to trimming and J lost 3 bases; unmatched junction nucleotides: 0. This CDR3 region has 14 residues. The CDR3 loop is CASSLGTGDYGYTF. The DNA for the CDR3 is TGTGCCAGCAGCTTAGGGACAGGGGACTATGGCTACACCTTC.

V gene TRBV4-1 combines with J gene TRBJ2-5, with a possible D match to TRBD2 (5 bases). With 4 bases removed from V and 5 bases from J, the gap between germline ends came to 20 bases. Germline values: CDR1 MGHRA, CDR2 YSYEKL. The CDR3 runs to 16 residues. The CDR3 spells CASSPTVEGNRETQYF. The CDR3 nucleotides read TGCGCCAGCAGCCCCACTGTAGAGGGAAATCGGGAGACCCAGTACTTC.

CDR3 bases: TGTGCCAGCAGTTACCGGGAGAAGGGGGCGTGGGGCTACACCTTC. Protein product: CASSYREKGAWGYTF. The chain couples TRBV6-5 to TRBJ1-2; 7 bases map to TRBD1. The CDR3 sequence is 15 residues long. The V gene end was trimmed by 2 bases and the J gene end by 8 bases; junction bases not matched to a gene: 11. The germline gives CDR1 MNHEY, CDR2 SVGAGI.

This chain links TRBV5-4 with TRBJ2-3; 10 bases map to TRBD2. Unmatched junction bases numbered 5, after V lost 4 bases and J lost 0 bases. The CDR3 extends over 16 amino acids. Germline V gene sequence: CDR1 SGHNT, CDR2 YYREEE (reference sequence). Written as DNA, the CDR3 is TGTGCCAGCAGCCTCACTAGCGGGGCGAGCACAGATACGCAGTATTTT. It is translated as CASSLTSGASTDTQYF.

For this clone: The sample carries other DNA sequences with the same CDR3. V is TRBV12-3 or TRBV12-4 and J is TRBJ1-2; 10 nucleotides match TRBD1. This CDR3 has 13 residues. After removal of 6 bases from V and 7 bases from J, the junction contained 5 bases not matched to a gene. The CDR3 is CASSLGQGFGYTF. The CDR3 DNA reads TGTGCCAGCAGCCTGGGACAGGGGTTTGGCTACACCTTC.

The chain joins TRBV7-8 to TRBJ2-1, with 10 bases aligning to TRBD1. Per the germline V gene, CDR1 is SGHVS and CDR2 is FQNEAQ. CDR3 length equals 15 residues. The trim removed 1 base at V and 6 bases at J, leaving 3 bases unmatched. CDR3 region: CASSLVRDRGNEQFF. Here the CDR3 DNA reads TGTGCCAGCAGCTTAGTTAGGGACAGGGGCAATGAGCAGTTCTTC.

This chain joins TRBV10-2 and TRBJ2-2, with 8 bases matching TRBD2. The CDR3 runs 15 residues. Germline values: CDR1 WSHSY, CDR2 SAAADI. The junction had 8 bases not matched to a gene; V was cut back by 7 bases and J by 4 bases. CDR3 protein: CASTLLADFTGELFF. In DNA, the CDR3 is TGCGCCAGCACCCTACTAGCGGATTTCACCGGGGAGCTGTTTTTT.